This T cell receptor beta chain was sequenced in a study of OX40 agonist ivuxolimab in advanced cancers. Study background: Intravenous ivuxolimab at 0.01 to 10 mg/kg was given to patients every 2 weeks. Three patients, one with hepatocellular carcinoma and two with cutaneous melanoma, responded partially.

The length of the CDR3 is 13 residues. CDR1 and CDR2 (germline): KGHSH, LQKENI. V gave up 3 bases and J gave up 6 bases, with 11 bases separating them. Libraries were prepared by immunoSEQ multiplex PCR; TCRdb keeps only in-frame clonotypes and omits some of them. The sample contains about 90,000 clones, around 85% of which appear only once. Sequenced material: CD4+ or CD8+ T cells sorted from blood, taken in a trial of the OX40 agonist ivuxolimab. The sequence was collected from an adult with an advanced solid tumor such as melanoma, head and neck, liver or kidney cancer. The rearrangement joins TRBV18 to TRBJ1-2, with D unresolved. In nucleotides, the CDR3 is TGTGCCAGCTCACCGACGCTATCCGATGGCTACACCTTC. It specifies CASSPTLSDGYTF.